These T cell receptor beta chains were read from a single sample in a study of long-term antiretroviral therapy in people with HIV. Produced via immunoSEQ multiplex PCR; TCRdb's table is partial and in-frame only. The sample shows over 15,000 clones, roughly 80% of them seen only once. Specimen: unsorted PBMCs, collected 2.3 years after starting antiretroviral therapy. Source of these receptors: a woman between 40 and 50 years old with HIV. Both conserved end residues are part of each CDR3. A D gene is named only where the DNA matches it firmly. Expanded clones get a size class; other rows say once, few or many, or leave the size out.

TRBJ2-6 TRBD1 . TRBV11-3 TGTGCCAGCAGCTTAAGGGGGCTTGGGGCCAACGTCCTGACTTTC CASSLRGLGANVLTF
TRBJ2-7 TRBD1 . TRBV7-2 TGTGCCAGCAGCTCAAGACAGGGCGGAGAGCAGTACTTC CASSSRQGGEQYF
TRBJ1-1 . . TRBV4-1 TGCGCCAGCAGCCAGGCCACCGGGGACACTGAAGCTTTCTTT CASSQATGDTEAFF
TRBJ2-7 TRBD1 . TRBV7-2 TGTGCCAGCAGCTTTACAGGGGGCTACGAGCAGTACTTC CASSFTGGYEQYF
TRBJ2-1 . . TRBV5-1 TGCGCCAGCAGAACGGGACAAGGGAATGAGCAGTTCTTC CASRTGQGNEQFF
TRBJ2-7 . once TRBV5-4 TGTGCCAGCAGCTTGGGTACCAACCCCTACGAGCAGTACTTC CASSLGTNPYEQYF
TRBJ1-4 . . TRBV15 TGTGCCACCAGCAGAGTTGGTAAAAGCGGGGAAAAACTGTTTTTT CATSRVGKSGEKLFF
TRBJ2-3 TRBD2 once TRBV19 TGTGCCAGTAGCCTCGGGACTAGTAGGGTCCGCACAGATACGCAGTATTTT CASSLGTSRVRTDTQYF
TRBJ2-5 . once TRBV9 TGTGCCAGCAGCGGCTGGGACCAAGAGACCCAGTACTTC CASSGWDQETQYF
TRBJ2-5 TRBD1 . TRBV18 TGTGCCAGCTCGCGGGACAGGGACGAGACCCAGTACTTC CASSRDRDETQYF
TRBJ1-5 TRBD1 . TRBV6-1 TGTGCCAGCAGTGAATTGGACAGGGGGCTTTATCAGCCCCAGCATTTT CASSELDRGLYQPQHF